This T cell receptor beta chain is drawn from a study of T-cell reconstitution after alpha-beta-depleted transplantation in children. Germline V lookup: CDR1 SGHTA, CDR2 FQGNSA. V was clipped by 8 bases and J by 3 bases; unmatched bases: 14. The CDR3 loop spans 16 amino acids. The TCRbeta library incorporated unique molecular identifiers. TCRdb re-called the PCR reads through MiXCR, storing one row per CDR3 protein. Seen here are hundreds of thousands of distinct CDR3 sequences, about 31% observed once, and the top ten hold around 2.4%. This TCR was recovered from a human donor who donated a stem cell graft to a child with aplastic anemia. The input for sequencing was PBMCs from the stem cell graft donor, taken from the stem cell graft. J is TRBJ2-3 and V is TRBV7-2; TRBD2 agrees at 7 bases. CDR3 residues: CASGLGRERWTDTQYF. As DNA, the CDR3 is TGTGCCAGCGGGTTAGGGCGGGAGCGGTGGACAGATACGCAGTATTTT.